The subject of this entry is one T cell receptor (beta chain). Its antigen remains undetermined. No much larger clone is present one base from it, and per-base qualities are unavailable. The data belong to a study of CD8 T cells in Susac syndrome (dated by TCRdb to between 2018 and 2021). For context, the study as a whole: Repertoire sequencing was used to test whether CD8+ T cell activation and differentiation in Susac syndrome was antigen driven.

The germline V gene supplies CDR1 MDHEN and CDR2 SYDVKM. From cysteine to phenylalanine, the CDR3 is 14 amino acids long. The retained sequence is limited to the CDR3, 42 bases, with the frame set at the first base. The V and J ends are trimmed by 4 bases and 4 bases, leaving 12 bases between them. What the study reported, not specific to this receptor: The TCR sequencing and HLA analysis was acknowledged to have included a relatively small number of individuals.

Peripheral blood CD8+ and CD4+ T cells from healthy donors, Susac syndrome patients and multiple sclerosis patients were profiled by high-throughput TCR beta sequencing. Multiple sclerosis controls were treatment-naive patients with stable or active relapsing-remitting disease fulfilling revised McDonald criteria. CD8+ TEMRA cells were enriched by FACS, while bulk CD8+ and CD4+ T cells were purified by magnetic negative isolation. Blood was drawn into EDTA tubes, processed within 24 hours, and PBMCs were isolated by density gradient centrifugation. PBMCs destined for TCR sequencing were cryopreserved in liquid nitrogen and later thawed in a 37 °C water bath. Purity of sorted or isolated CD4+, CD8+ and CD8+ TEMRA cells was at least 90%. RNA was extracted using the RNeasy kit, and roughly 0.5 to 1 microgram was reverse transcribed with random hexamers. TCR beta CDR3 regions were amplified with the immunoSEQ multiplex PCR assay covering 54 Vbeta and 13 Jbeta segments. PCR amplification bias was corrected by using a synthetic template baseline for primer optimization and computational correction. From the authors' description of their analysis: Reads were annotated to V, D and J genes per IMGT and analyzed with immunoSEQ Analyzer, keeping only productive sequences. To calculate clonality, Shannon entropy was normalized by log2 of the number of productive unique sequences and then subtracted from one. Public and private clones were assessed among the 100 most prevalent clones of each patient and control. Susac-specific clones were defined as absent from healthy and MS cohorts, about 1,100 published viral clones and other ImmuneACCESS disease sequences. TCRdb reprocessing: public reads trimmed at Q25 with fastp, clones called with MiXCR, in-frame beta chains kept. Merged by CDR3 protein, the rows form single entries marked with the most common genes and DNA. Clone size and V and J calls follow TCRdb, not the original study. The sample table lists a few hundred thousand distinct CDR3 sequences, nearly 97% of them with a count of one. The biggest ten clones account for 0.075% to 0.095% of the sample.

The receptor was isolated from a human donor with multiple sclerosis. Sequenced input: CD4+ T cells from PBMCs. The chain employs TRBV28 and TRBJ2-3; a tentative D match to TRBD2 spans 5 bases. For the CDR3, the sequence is CASSWASSPDTQYF. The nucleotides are TGTGCCAGCAGTTGGGCCTCTAGCCCAGATACGCAGTATTTT.